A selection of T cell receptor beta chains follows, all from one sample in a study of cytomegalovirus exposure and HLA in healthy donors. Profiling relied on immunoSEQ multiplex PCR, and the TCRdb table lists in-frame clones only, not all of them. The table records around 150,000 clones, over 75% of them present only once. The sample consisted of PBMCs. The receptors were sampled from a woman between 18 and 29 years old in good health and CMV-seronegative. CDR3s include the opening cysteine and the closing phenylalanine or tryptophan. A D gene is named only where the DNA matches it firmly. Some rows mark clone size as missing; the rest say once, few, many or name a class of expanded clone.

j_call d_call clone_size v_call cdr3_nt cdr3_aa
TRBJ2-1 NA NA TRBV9 TGTGCCAGCAGCGTATACACGTACAATGAGCAGTTCTTC CASSVYTYNEQFF
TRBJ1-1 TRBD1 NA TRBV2 TGTGCCAGCAGTGAACAAGGGACAGGAGAAGCTTTCTTT CASSEQGTGEAFF
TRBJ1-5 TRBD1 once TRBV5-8 TGTGCCAGCAGCCCCTGGGGGGACAGGGAGGGCCGTCAGCCCCAGCATTTT CASSPWGDREGRQPQHF
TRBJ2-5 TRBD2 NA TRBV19 TGTGCCAGTAGTATAGTTCTGGGAGGGATAAGTGGGGCGACCCAGTACTTC CASSIVLGGISGATQYF
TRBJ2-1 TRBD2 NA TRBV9 TGTGCCAGCAGCCCAACCCTTTCGGGAGGGGGTTTAAATGAGCAGTTCTTC CASSPTLSGGGLNEQFF
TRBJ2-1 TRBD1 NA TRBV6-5 TGTGCCAGCAGATCAGACAGGGGTTGGTACAATGAGCAGTTCTTC CASRSDRGWYNEQFF
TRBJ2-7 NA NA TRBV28 TGTGCCAGCAGTTTACTGCCTATCTCCTACGAGCAGTACTTC CASSLLPISYEQYF
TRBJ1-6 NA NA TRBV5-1 TGCGCCAGCAGTTCGCGGTATTTGGGTAATTCACCCCTCCACTTT CASSSRYLGNSPLHF
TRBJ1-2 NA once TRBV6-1 TGTGCCAGCAGTGAGACAGGATACTATGGCTACACCTTC CASSETGYYGYTF
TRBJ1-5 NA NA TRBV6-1 TGTGCCAGCACACAAGTGAATCAGCCCCAGCATTTT CASTQVNQPQHF
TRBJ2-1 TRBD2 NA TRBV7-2 TGTGCCAGCAGCCCCGGGGGGGGGCCTAATGAGCAGTTCTTC CASSPGGGPNEQFF
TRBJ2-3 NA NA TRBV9 TGTGCCAGCAGCCCGGGCACAGATACGCAGTATTTT CASSPGTDTQYF
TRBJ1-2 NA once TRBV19 TGTGCCAGTAGTATAGGAGACACCAACTATGGCTACACCTTC CASSIGDTNYGYTF
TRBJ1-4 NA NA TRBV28 TGTGCCAGCAGCGTACGGGGTGAAAAACTGTTTTTT CASSVRGEKLFF
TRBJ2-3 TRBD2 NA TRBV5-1 TGCGCCAGCAGCTTTGCGGGAGGGGGCACAGATACGCAGTATTTT CASSFAGGGTDTQYF
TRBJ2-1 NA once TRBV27 TGTGCCAGCACCAGACTACCCCACAATGAGCAGTTCTTC CASTRLPHNEQFF
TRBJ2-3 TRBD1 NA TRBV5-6 TGTGCCAGCAGGGGACAGGGTGAAGATACGCAGTATTTT CASRGQGEDTQYF
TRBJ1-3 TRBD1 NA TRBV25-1 TGTGCCAGCAGCCGAGCAGGGGGCGCGTTTGGAAACACCATATATTTT CASSRAGGAFGNTIYF
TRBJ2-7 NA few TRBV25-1 TGTGCCAGCAGTGAATACGGCAGGGCCTACGAGCAGTACTTC CASSEYGRAYEQYF
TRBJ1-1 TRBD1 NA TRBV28 TGTGCCAGCAGTTTAAAGCAGGGGGCTTACAACACTGAAGCTTTCTTT CASSLKQGAYNTEAFF
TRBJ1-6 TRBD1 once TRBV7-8 TGTGCCAGCAGCCCCCGGGACAGTAATTCACCCCTCCACTTT CASSPRDSNSPLHF
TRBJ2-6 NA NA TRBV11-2 TGTGCCAGCAGCTTCCAACAGGTCTCTGGGGCCAACGTCCTGACTTTC CASSFQQVSGANVLTF
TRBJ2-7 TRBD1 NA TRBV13 TGTGCCAGCATTAACCGGGACAGGGGTGGAGAGCAGTACTTC CASINRDRGGEQYF
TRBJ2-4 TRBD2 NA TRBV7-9 TGTGCCAGCAGCTTACCGGGACTAAAGGACATTCAGTACTTC CASSLPGLKDIQYF
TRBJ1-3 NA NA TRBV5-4 TGTGCCAGCAGCGCTGGGGGCACAGGGAATGCGCACACCATATATTTT CASSAGGTGNAHTIYF
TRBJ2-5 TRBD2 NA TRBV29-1 TGCAGCATTGTGGGGGGGTGGACTAGCGGGGGACAAGAGACCCAGTACTTC CSIVGGWTSGGQETQYF
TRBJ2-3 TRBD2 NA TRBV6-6 TGTGCCAGCAGCCCGGGACTAGCGGAACCAGATACGCAGTATTTT CASSPGLAEPDTQYF
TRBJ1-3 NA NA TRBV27 TGTGCCAGCAGGGAGCTATACTCTGGAAACACCATATATTTT CASRELYSGNTIYF
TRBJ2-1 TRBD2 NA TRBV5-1 TGCGCCAGCAGTGAGCGGGAGGAGGGTGAGCAGTTCTTC CASSEREEGEQFF
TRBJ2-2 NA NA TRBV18 TGTGCCAGCTCACCACCGGGCAGGGACTCTACCACCGGGGAGCTGTTTTTT CASSPPGRDSTTGELFF
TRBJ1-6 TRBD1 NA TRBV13 TGTGCCAGCAGCCCCCCGGACAGGGTCGGCTCACCCCTCCACTTT CASSPPDRVGSPLHF
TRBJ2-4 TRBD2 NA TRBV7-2 TGTGCCAGCAGCTTAACCGGGACTAGCGGGAGGGCCAAAAACATTCAGTACTTC CASSLTGTSGRAKNIQYF
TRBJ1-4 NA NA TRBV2 TGTGCCAGCAGTGACAGGGCGAATAATGAAAAACTGTTTTTT CASSDRANNEKLFF
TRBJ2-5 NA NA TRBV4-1 TGCGCCAGCAGCCAAGCTGGGACATCGCAAGAGACCCAGTACTTC CASSQAGTSQETQYF
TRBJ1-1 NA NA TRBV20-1 TGCAGTGCTAGAGATGGCAGGGCAGCTTTCTTT CSARDGRAAFF
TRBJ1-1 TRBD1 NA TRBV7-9 TGTGCCAGCAGTCCAGGGACAGGGCAGGGCACTGAAGCTTTCTTT CASSPGTGQGTEAFF
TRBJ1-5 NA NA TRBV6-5 TGTGCCAGCAGTGAGGGGAGGGTTCAGCCCCAGCATTTT CASSEGRVQPQHF
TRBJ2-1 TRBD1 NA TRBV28 TGTGCCAGCAGACCACAGGGGGCGCGGAATGAGCAGTTCTTC CASRPQGARNEQFF
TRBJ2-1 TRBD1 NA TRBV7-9 TGTGCCAGCACCGAGGGGGACAGGGGAATTAATGAGCAGTTCTTC CASTEGDRGINEQFF